These T cell receptor beta chains were read from a single sample in a study of blood T cell repertoires in COVID-19. Using immunoSEQ multiplex PCR, the repertoire was profiled, and TCRdb retains in-frame clones only, with some absent. The repertoire holds some 250,000 clones, with roughly 91% as singletons. The sequencing input was PBMCs or T cells enriched from blood (not recorded which). Receptors originate from a middle-aged woman with acute COVID-19. Both conserved end residues are trimmed from each CDR3. A D gene is named only where the DNA matches it firmly.

j_call v_call d_call cdr3_aa
TRBJ1-5 TRBV3-1/TRBV3-2 NA ASSQGGHNNQPQH
TRBJ1-4 TRBV5-1 NA ASSSENEKLF
TRBJ2-2 TRBV7-7 NA ASSKGLDTGELF
TRBJ2-2 TRBV5-6 NA ASSLFSGNTGELF
TRBJ2-7 TRBV3-1/TRBV3-2 NA ASSQVSHEQY
TRBJ1-1 TRBV7-9 NA ASSPGREAF
TRBJ1-5 TRBV4-1 NA ASSPTPRNQPQH
TRBJ2-7 TRBV5-6 NA ASSPRQILYEQY
TRBJ2-7 TRBV15 NA ATSKGQGGDHREQY
TRBJ2-3 TRBV5-1 NA ASSLAVGDTQY
TRBJ2-1 TRBV7-3 NA ASSSLSGFSYNEQF
TRBJ1-3 TRBV3-1/TRBV3-2 NA ASSPHRPGVSGNTIY
TRBJ1-5 TRBV28 TRBD1 ASSPGGPQH
TRBJ2-5 TRBV9 TRBD2 ASSGTSGEGETQY
TRBJ2-5 TRBV4-1 TRBD2 ASSQLGLAQETQY
TRBJ1-2 TRBV6-5 TRBD1 ASITGDVNYGYT
TRBJ1-5 TRBV27 NA ASSAGRFLGNQPQH
TRBJ1-5 TRBV19 TRBD1 ASSIGDRGSGQPQH
TRBJ1-2 TRBV7-2 NA ASSFQGNYGYT
TRBJ2-3 TRBV11-1 TRBD2 ASSSGLAGDRDTQY
TRBJ2-7 TRBV7-9 TRBD2 ASSLAGTSNEQY
TRBJ1-4 TRBV7-2 NA ASSPGGGLGNEKLF
TRBJ1-2 TRBV27 NA AVGGGYYGYT
TRBJ2-7 TRBV5-6 NA ASSTTGTNEQY
TRBJ2-7 TRBV7-9 TRBD2 ASSFRGGSYEQY
TRBJ2-1 TRBV7-6 TRBD2 ASSPPGGRVYNEQF
TRBJ1-5 TRBV20-1 NA SASMGVGQPQH
TRBJ1-5 TRBV5-8 NA ASSLGQLNQPQH
TRBJ1-2 TRBV28 NA ASSLPRATDYGYT
TRBJ2-5 TRBV5-4 TRBD2 ASSASSGMWETQY
TRBJ1-2 TRBV5-4 NA ASSLEQGRGYT
TRBJ2-1 TRBV7-9 TRBD2 ASSSPAGVDLDEQF
TRBJ2-6 TRBV7-6 NA ASSPSRAGANVLT
TRBJ2-7 TRBV7-2 NA ASSEGGSSYEQY
TRBJ1-1 TRBV2 NA ASSKEMNTEAF